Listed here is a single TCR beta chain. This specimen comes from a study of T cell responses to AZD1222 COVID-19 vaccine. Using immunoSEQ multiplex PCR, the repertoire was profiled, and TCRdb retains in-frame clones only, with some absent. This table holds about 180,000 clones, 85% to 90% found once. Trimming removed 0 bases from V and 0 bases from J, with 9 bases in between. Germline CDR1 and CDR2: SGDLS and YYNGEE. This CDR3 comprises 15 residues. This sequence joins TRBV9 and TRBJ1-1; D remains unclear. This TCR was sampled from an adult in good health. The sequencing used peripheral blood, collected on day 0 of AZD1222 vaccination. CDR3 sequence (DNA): TGTGCCAGCAGCGTAGCGGCGGCCATGAACACTGAAGCTTTCTTT. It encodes CASSVAAAMNTEAFF.